This entry concerns a single T cell receptor (beta chain). The antigen is undetermined. The V end was cut by 4 bases, the J end by 4 bases, with 19 bases between. This CDR3 is 16 amino acids long. CDR1 MDHEN and CDR2 SYDVKM come from the germline V gene. The data originate from a study of breast tumors, draining lymph nodes, adjacent tissues. The lymph nodes were axillary draining lymph nodes from breast cancer patients. Study-level results: Most tumor T cells seemingly derive from lymph node, then expand in tumor. Tumor repertoires ranked between lymph nodes and nontumor tissue in diversity, with V and J gene preferences. The lymph node origin of tumor T cells was framed as consistent with a hypothesis, not demonstrated.

TCRdb re-derived calls from the multiplex PCR reads in MiXCR, one entry per CDR3 protein. The data show more than 250,000 distinct CDR3 sequences, about 33% seen once. The sample comprised axillary lymph node tissue. The gene calls are TRBV28 and TRBJ1-2, with D uncertain. The sequence derives from a female donor with breast cancer. Some clones in this sample may be carry-over from other donors' samples. CDR3 region: CASSSPTITKIYGYTF. The CDR3 region has the DNA TGTGCCAGCAGTTCGCCTACAATAACGAAAATCTATGGCTACACCTTC.